This TCR beta chain was recorded in a study of human T cells and chemical hapten exposure. Study-wide background: How much TCR each sample yielded varied, mostly because pooled library volumes differed slightly.

Germline lookup yields CDR1 SGHTA and CDR2 FQGNSA. This CDR3 is built from 14 residues. The trim removed 5 bases at V and 7 bases at J, leaving 3 bases unmatched. In the study's own analysis: Sample TCR counts, which ranged from about 23,224 to 700,000, had a median of around 96,000. One entry per CDR3 protein results from TCRdb running MiXCR on the 5' RACE reads. Here the V and J calls rest on TCRdb's processing, not on the authors' analysis. Among some 150,000 distinct CDR3 sequences listed, roughly 4.1% were seen once. Unfractionated whole blood was the source of the extracted total RNA. A remark on this clonotype: What it recognizes is unknown.

Study results and limitations: Counts of TCRs above 1 in 1000 frequency stayed unchanged with DPC sensitization.

The receptor comes from a female donor in good health. The V and J genes are TRBV7-2 and TRBJ1-6; 9 bases align to TRBD1. The CDR3 spells CASSRDRANSPLHF. For the CDR3, the DNA is TGTGCCAGCAGCCGGGACAGGGCCAATTCACCCCTCCACTTT.